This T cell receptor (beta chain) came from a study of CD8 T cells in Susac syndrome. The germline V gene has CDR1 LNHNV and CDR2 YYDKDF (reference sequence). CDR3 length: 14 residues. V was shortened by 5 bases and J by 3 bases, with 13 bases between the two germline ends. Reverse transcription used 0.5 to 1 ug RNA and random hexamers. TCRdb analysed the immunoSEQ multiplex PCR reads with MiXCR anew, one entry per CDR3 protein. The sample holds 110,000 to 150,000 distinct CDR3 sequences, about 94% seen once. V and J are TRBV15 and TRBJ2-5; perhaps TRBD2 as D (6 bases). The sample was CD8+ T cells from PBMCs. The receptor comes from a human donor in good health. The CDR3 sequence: CATSLRGLEETQYF. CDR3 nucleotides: TGTGCCACCAGCCTCCGGGGGTTGGAAGAGACCCAGTACTTC.